This TCR beta chain was observed in a study of T cell changes during pregnancy in multiple sclerosis. This clone has a handful of counts. Clones were sequenced by immunoSEQ multiplex PCR, and TCRdb holds only the in-frame ones, with some missing. The sample gives about 69,000 clones, roughly nine tenths of which show up once; about 0.31% is in the top ten. Material: CD4+ T cells from peripheral blood mononuclear cells, obtained in the third trimester of pregnancy. The receptor's source is a female donor in good health, enrolled as a control in a pregnancy study.

The CDR3 is CASRAGGTNYGYTF. The CDR3 DNA follows: TGTGCCAGTAGAGCAGGGGGCACGAACTATGGCTACACCTTC. The V and J genes are TRBV19 and TRBJ1-2; TRBD1 aligns across 8 bases. Germline CDR1 is LNHDA and CDR2 is SQIVND (reference sequence). The length of the CDR3 is 14 residues. V was pared by 6 bases and J by 2 bases, with 5 bases of the junction left unmatched.